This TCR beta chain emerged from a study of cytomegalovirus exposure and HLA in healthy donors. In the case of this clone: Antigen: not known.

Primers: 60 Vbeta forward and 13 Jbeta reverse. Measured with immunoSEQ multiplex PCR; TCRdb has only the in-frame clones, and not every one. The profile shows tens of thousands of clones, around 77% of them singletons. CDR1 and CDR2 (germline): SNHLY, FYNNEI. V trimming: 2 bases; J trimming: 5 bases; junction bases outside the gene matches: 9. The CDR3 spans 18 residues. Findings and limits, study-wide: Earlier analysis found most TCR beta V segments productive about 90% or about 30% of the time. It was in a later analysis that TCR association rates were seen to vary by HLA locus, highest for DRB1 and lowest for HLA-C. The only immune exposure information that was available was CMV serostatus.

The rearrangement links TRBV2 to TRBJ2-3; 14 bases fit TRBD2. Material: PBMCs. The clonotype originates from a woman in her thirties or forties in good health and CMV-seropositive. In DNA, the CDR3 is TGTGCCAGCAGTGAATCCCTGGGGACTAGCGGGGGACAAGATACGCAGTATTTT. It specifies CASSESLGTSGGQDTQYF. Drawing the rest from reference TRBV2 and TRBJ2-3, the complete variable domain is EPEVTQTPSHQVTQMGQEVILRCVPISNHLYFYWYRQILGQKVEFLVSFYNNEISEKSEIFDDQFSVERPDGSNFTLKIRSTKLEDSAMYFCASSESLGTSGGQDTQYFGPGTRLTVL.